This passage covers 25 T cell receptor beta chains from one sample sequenced in a study of cytomegalovirus exposure and HLA in healthy donors. PCR amplification relied on 60 Vbeta primers (plus 13 Jbeta primers). Clones were read by immunoSEQ multiplex PCR, and TCRdb kept only the in-frame ones, dropping some. The sample includes about 200,000 clones, around 80% of them seen just once. Sequenced material: PBMCs. These receptors were obtained from a man aged 50 to 60 in good health and CMV-seronegative.

This chain links TRBV11-2 with TRBJ2-5; D is uncertain. Between the trimmed V and J ends, which lost 5 bases and 4 bases, there was a span of 11 bases. CDR1 is SGHAT and CDR2 is FQNNGV in the germline V gene. This CDR3 region has 13 residues. CDR3 nucleotide sequence: TGTGCCAGCAGCCTCTCTAGATTAGAGACCCAGTACTTC. Protein sequence: CASSLSRLETQYF.

This clone appeared a few times. The rearrangement uses TRBV29-1 and TRBJ1-2; tentative D call: TRBD1 (5 bases). CDR1 SQVTM and CDR2 ANQGSEA come from the germline V gene. V was pared by 6 bases and J by 2 bases, with 19 bases between. This CDR3 is built from 15 residues. The DNA for the CDR3 is TGCAGCGTCGTTAAGGTCGGCAGGGTGAACTATGGCTACACCTTC. This gives the protein CSVVKVGRVNYGYTF.

This clone was picked up a small number of times. J is TRBJ1-1 and V is TRBV7-2; the D is unclear. The CDR3 is 15 amino acids. Trimming took off 1 base at V and 4 bases at J, with 13 bases between the two ends. Germline loops: CDR1 SGHTA, CDR2 FQGNSA. Here the CDR3 reads CASSLEETLSTEAFF. The CDR3 DNA follows: TGTGCCAGCAGCTTAGAGGAGACCTTGAGCACTGAAGCTTTCTTT.

The chain joins TRBV5-1 to TRBJ1-2, with D perhaps TRBD1 (5 bases). Germline lookup yields CDR1 SGHRS and CDR2 YFSETQ. V was shortened by 0 bases and J by 1 base, with 13 bases between the two germline ends. This CDR3 is 16 amino acids long. CDR3 DNA: TGCGCCAGCAGCTTGGATGAGACAGAGAATAACTATGGCTACACCTTC. As protein: CASSLDETENNYGYTF.

V and J are TRBV5-1 and TRBJ2-7, with 13 bases matching TRBD2. V trimming: 3 bases; J trimming: 4 bases; junction bases outside the gene matches: 10. This CDR3 is built from 17 residues. The germline CDR1 and CDR2 sequences are SGHRS and YFSETQ. The CDR3 spells CASSSGTSGKLSYEQYF. The CDR3 nucleotides are TGCGCCAGCAGCTCCGGGACTAGCGGGAAATTAAGTTACGAGCAGTACTTC.

This clone was counted only a few times. The chain couples TRBV7-2 to TRBJ2-7, with 7 nucleotides matching TRBD2. V shed 1 base and J 6 bases; nucleotides not matched to a gene: 12. The germline CDR1 and CDR2 sequences are SGHTA and FQGNSA. CDR3 length: 16 residues. Here the CDR3 DNA reads TGTGCCAGCAGCTTAGGGCTGGGGGGGGGAGGTTCCGAGCAGTACTTC. It specifies CASSLGLGGGGSEQYF.

This rearrangement joins TRBV7-3 to TRBJ1-2; D might be TRBD1 (5 bases). Germline lookup yields CDR1 SGHTA and CDR2 FQGTGA. V lost 5 bases and J 4 bases, leaving 11 bases between the germline ends. The CDR3 consists of 13 residues. CDR3 bases: TGTGCCAGCAGCCCCCCCGGGGGCTATGGCTACACCTTC. This sequence encodes CASSPPGGYGYTF.

The gene calls are TRBV7-8 and TRBJ2-2, with 12 bases lining up with TRBD2. Trimming cost V 5 bases and J 3 bases; bases outside gene matches: 4. Germline CDR1 is SGHVS and CDR2 is FQNEAQ. This CDR3 spans 16 amino acids. CDR3 amino acids: CASSHTSGGYTGELFF. CDR3 nucleotides: TGTGCCAGCAGCCACACTAGCGGGGGGTACACCGGGGAGCTGTTTTTT.

Points on this clone: The sample carries other DNA sequences with the same CDR3. Written as DNA, the CDR3 is TGTGCCAGCAGCTCCCCCGGGAGGCAGGAAAACATTCAGTACTTC. Translated, it gives CASSSPGRQENIQYF. This chain connects TRBV5-4 to TRBJ2-4, with 7 bases fitting TRBD2. V gave up 3 bases and J gave up 5 bases; unmatched junction bases: 8. This CDR3 spans 15 amino acids. Germline CDR1 is SGHNT and CDR2 is YYREEE (reference sequence).

The chain joins TRBV27 to TRBJ2-7, with 8 bases matching TRBD1. With V trimmed by 5 bases and J by 3 bases, 9 bases remained unmatched. Germline CDR1 and CDR2: MNHEY and SMNVEV (reference sequence). The CDR3 has 15 residues. For the CDR3, the DNA is TGTGCCAGCAGTAGACAGGACAGGGCACACTACGAGCAGTACTTC. It specifies CASSRQDRAHYEQYF.

The chain carries TRBV2 and TRBJ1-5; 7 bases fit TRBD1. The germline gives CDR1 SNHLY, CDR2 FYNNEI. V trimming: 8 bases; J trimming: 1 base; junction bases outside the gene matches: 5. There are 14 residues in the CDR3. The CDR3 DNA reads TGTGCCAGCCGGAAGGGACAGAGCAATCAGCCCCAGCATTTT. The encoded protein is CASRKGQSNQPQHF.

V usage is TRBV6-5 and J usage is TRBJ2-2, with D perhaps matching TRBD1 (6 bases). This CDR3 comprises 15 residues. V lost 6 bases and J 5 bases, leaving 16 bases between the germline ends. CDR1 MNHEY and CDR2 SVGAGI come from the germline V gene. This chain's CDR3 is CASSSGTLKTGELFF. The CDR3 bases are TGTGCCAGCAGCTCCGGGACACTAAAAACCGGGGAGCTGTTTTTT.

The chain joins TRBV7-2 to TRBJ2-7, with unresolved D. This CDR3 is 13 amino acids long. V was shortened by 3 bases and J by 1 base, with 7 bases between the two germline ends. In germline, CDR1 is SGHTA, CDR2 FQGNSA. This CDR3 reads CASSFTSSYEQYF. The CDR3 coding sequence is TGTGCCAGCAGCTTTACATCTTCCTACGAGCAGTACTTC.

The genes are TRBV7-2 and TRBJ2-1; maybe TRBD2 (5 bases). Germline CDR1 is SGHTA and CDR2 is FQGNSA. V lost 5 bases and J lost 4, with 9 bases in between. The CDR3 is made up of 13 amino acids. The CDR3 DNA follows: TGTGCCAGCAGCCCCCAGCGGTACAATGAGCAGTTCTTC. Translation: CASSPQRYNEQFF.

The gene calls are TRBV27 and TRBJ2-1; TRBD1 matches at 7 bases. Trimming at V came to 4 bases and at J to 0 bases, leaving 6 bases not matched to a gene. Germline CDR1 MNHEY, CDR2 SMNVEV (reference sequence). This CDR3 is built from 16 residues. The CDR3 DNA sequence: TGTGCCAGCAGTTATACGACAGGGAGCTCCTACAATGAGCAGTTCTTC. It encodes CASSYTTGSSYNEQFF.

The rearrangement joins TRBV28 to TRBJ1-1, with a weak D call TRBD1 (6 bases). The CDR3 is 14 residues long. V was trimmed by 5 bases and J by 6 bases, leaving 16 bases between them. Germline V gives CDR1 MDHEN, CDR2 SYDVKM. The CDR3 here is CASSHRVFRSEAFF. The CDR3 DNA follows: TGTGCCAGCAGTCACAGGGTTTTCCGCTCTGAAGCTTTCTTT.

The chain joins TRBV28 to TRBJ1-5; 7 bases are a match to TRBD1. V was pared by 10 bases and J by 4 bases, with 10 bases of the junction left unmatched. Germline values: CDR1 MDHEN, CDR2 SYDVKM. The CDR3 length is 14 residues. This CDR3 reads CATLARGNNQPQHF. The CDR3 nucleotides read TGTGCCACTCTAGCCAGGGGGAATAATCAGCCCCAGCATTTT.

A word on this clone: The same CDR3 is also encoded by other DNA sequences in this sample. This sequence joins TRBV18 and TRBJ2-3; no definite D call. The CDR3 has 13 amino acids. V was trimmed by 3 bases and J by 3 bases, leaving 7 bases between them. Looked up from germline, CDR1 is KGHSH and CDR2 is LQKENI. In DNA form, the CDR3 reads TGTGCCAGCTCACCCCTACTGACAGATACGCAGTATTTT. This translates into CASSPLLTDTQYF.

This sequence joins TRBV27 and TRBJ1-6; 8 bases fit TRBD1. CDR3 length equals 13 residues. J was trimmed by 10 bases and V by 8 bases; bases with no gene match: 7. In germline, CDR1 is MNHEY, CDR2 SMNVEV (reference sequence). The DNA for the CDR3 is TGTGCCAGCGGGCAGGGGGCTGGCTCACCCCTCCACTTT. Protein product: CASGQGAGSPLHF.

The rearrangement uses TRBV19 and TRBJ1-2; 12 bases line up with TRBD1. CDR3 length equals 16 residues. V was clipped by 5 bases and J by 4 bases; unmatched bases: 8. The germline V gene encodes CDR1 LNHDA and CDR2 SQIVND (reference sequence). This CDR3 reads CASSAGTGGAGYGYTF. As DNA, the CDR3 is TGTGCCAGTAGTGCCGGGACAGGGGGCGCCGGCTATGGCTACACCTTC.

This clone was recorded a few times. The chain carries TRBV5-1 and TRBJ2-5; D is uncertain. Trimming removed 1 base at V and 3 bases at J, with 7 bases between. CDR3 length: 13 amino acids. CDR1 and CDR2 from the germline V gene are SGHRS and YFSETQ. The CDR3 region has the DNA TGCGCCAGCAGCTTGAATTATAAAGAGACCCAGTACTTC. Protein product: CASSLNYKETQYF.

In the case of this clone: This likely comes from a read error, as the CDR3 has no conserved phenylalanine or tryptophan at its end. Because the CDR3's place on the DNA is in doubt, the DNA is left out and the CDR3 is given as listed by TCRdb. The chain carries TRBV28 and TRBJ1-1; the table's D call, TRBD1, was not checked against the DNA. Germline assignment: CDR1 MDHEN and CDR2 SYDVKM. A total of 17 residues make up the CDR3, ends included. The CDR3 region is CASSLFPTGDVFRSPTR.

The chain joins TRBV28 to TRBJ2-7; 12 nucleotides match TRBD2. The CDR3 totals 17 residues. Germline V gene data show CDR1 as MDHEN and CDR2 as SYDVKM. The V gene end was trimmed by 3 bases and the J gene end by 4 bases; junction bases not matched to a gene: 10. The CDR3: CASSFPTSGRRGYEQYF. CDR3 nucleotide sequence: TGTGCCAGCAGTTTCCCAACTAGCGGGAGGAGGGGGTACGAGCAGTACTTC.

V usage is TRBV27 and J usage is TRBJ2-6, with D possibly TRBD1 on 5 matching bases. The germline CDR1 and CDR2 sequences are MNHEY and SMNVEV (reference sequence). The ends were cut back, 4 bases at V and 0 bases at J, with 10 bases in the middle. The CDR3 is 16 amino acids. In nucleotides, the CDR3 is TGTGCCAGCAGTTCCCACACAGGCTCTGGGGCCAACGTCCTGACTTTC. This sequence encodes CASSSHTGSGANVLTF.

The rearrangement links TRBV2 to TRBJ2-3, with TRBD2 matching 8 bases. CDR3 size: 15 residues. The germline gives CDR1 SNHLY, CDR2 FYNNEI. V was pared by 4 bases and J by 2 bases, with 5 bases of the junction left unmatched. Here the CDR3 DNA reads TGTGCCAGCAGTGCCATAGCGGGAAACACAGATACGCAGTATTTT. It is translated as CASSAIAGNTDTQYF.